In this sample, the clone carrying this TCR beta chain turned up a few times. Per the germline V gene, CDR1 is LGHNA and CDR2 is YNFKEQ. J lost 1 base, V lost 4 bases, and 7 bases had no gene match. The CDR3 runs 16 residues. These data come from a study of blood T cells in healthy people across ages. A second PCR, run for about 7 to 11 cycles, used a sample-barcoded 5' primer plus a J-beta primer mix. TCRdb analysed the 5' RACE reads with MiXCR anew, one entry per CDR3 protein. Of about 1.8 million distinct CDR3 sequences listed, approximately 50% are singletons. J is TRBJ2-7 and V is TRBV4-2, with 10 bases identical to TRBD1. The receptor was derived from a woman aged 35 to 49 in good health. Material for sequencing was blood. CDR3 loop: CASSLVGQGDSYEQYF. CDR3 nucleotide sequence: TGTGCCAGCAGCCTCGTCGGACAGGGGGATTCCTACGAGCAGTACTTC.